This entry lists 22 T cell receptor beta chains sequenced from one sample in a study of long-term antiretroviral therapy in people with HIV. Assay version v3.0 of immunoSEQ was used, and it was run at survey level. Clones were sequenced by immunoSEQ multiplex PCR, and TCRdb holds only the in-frame ones, with some missing. The table includes tens of thousands of clones, 90% to 95% detected once. Sequenced here: unsorted PBMCs, sampled more than 6 years after starting antiretroviral therapy. Receptors were obtained from a man aged 25-45 years with HIV.

The rearrangement links TRBV30 to TRBJ1-2, with 7 positions matching TRBD1. The germline V gene encodes CDR1 GTSNPN and CDR2 SVGIG (reference sequence). Unmatched junction bases numbered 9, after V lost 3 bases and J lost 5 bases. The CDR3 extends over 14 amino acids. This chain's CDR3 is CAWSRQGGGYGYTF. The CDR3 bases are TGTGCCTGGAGCCGGCAAGGGGGCGGATATGGCTACACCTTC.

The rearrangement links TRBV6-5 to TRBJ2-5, with D perhaps matching TRBD1 or TRBD2 (5 bases each). This CDR3 is 14 amino acids long. The germline gives CDR1 MNHEY, CDR2 SVGAGI. Trimming shortened V by 4 bases and J by 5 bases, and 14 bases separated the two germline ends. CDR3 loop: CASSFNTEGETQYF. CDR3 DNA: TGTGCCAGCAGTTTCAACACCGAGGGGGAGACCCAGTACTTC.

This CDR3 reads CASSWGRADTQYF. CDR3 nucleotide sequence: TGTGCCAGCAGCTGGGGCCGGGCAGATACGCAGTATTTT. The chain is built from TRBV13 and TRBJ2-3, with D possibly matching TRBD1 (5 bases). Germline V lookup: CDR1 PRHDT, CDR2 FYEKMQ (reference sequence). The CDR3 is 13 residues long. Trimming pared 4 bases from V and 4 bases from J, leaving 9 bases between.

The rearrangement uses TRBV2 and TRBJ1-1, with 7 bases that match TRBD1. The CDR3 has 16 residues. Losses at the gene ends were 2 bases for V and 0 bases for J; bases not matched to a gene: 6. Germline values: CDR1 SNHLY, CDR2 FYNNEI. This CDR3 is CASSEIGQVLNTEAFF. CDR3 DNA: TGTGCCAGCAGTGAAATAGGACAGGTTCTGAACACTGAAGCTTTCTTT.

This chain connects TRBV29-1 to TRBJ2-7, with a tentative D call TRBD2 (5 bases). The CDR3 consists of 14 residues. V lost 6 bases and J lost 6, with 21 bases in between. Germline values: CDR1 SQVTM, CDR2 ANQGSEA. The CDR3 loop is CSVSRTGDSVEQYF. The CDR3 DNA follows: TGCAGCGTCTCAAGGACTGGAGATAGTGTCGAGCAGTACTTC.

The rearrangement links TRBV7-8 to TRBJ2-1; 8 bases are shared with TRBD2. The CDR3 spans 19 residues. The V segment lost 1 base and the J segment 9 bases; nucleotides outside the gene matches: 20. The germline gives CDR1 SGHVS, CDR2 FQNEAQ. The CDR3 bases are TGTGCCAGCAGCTTAGGGACCCGCCTAGCGGGCCCCAGAGGTCCTGAGCAGTTCTTC. This codes for CASSLGTRLAGPRGPEQFF.

J is TRBJ2-2 and V is TRBV30; D is unresolved. The germline gives CDR1 GTSNPN, CDR2 SVGIG (reference sequence). The CDR3 is 13 residues long. Trimming shortened V by 2 bases and J by 4 bases, and 8 bases separated the two germline ends. CDR3 nucleotide sequence: TGTGCCTGGAGTTCCAGGTTCACCGGGGAGCTGTTTTTT. This sequence encodes CAWSSRFTGELFF.

This chain connects TRBV6-1 to TRBJ2-7; perhaps TRBD2 as D (7 bases). The germline V gene has CDR1 MNHNS and CDR2 SASEGT. Trimming stripped 7 bases from V and 0 bases from J, with 16 bases between. The CDR3 is 15 residues long. CDR3 amino acids: CASKGGAYSSYEQYF. CDR3 nucleotides: TGTGCCAGCAAGGGGGGGGCTTACAGCTCCTACGAGCAGTACTTC.

The chain uses TRBV18 and TRBJ2-2; 10 nucleotides align to TRBD1. The germline V gene encodes CDR1 KGHSH and CDR2 LQKENI. This CDR3 is built from 16 residues. The V segment lost 2 bases and the J segment 7 bases; nucleotides outside the gene matches: 7. This CDR3 is CASSPRTGGIGGELFF. The CDR3 nucleotides read TGTGCCAGCTCACCAAGGACAGGGGGAATCGGCGGGGAGCTGTTTTTT.

The chain carries TRBV11-2 and TRBJ2-5, with D maybe TRBD1 (5 bases). CDR1 is SGHAT, CDR2 FQNNGV, per germline. The CDR3 extends over 14 amino acids. Deletions cut 5 bases from V and 5 bases from J, with 15 bases between. CDR3: CASSNLGPQETQYF. The CDR3 region has the DNA TGTGCCAGCAGCAACCTGGGGCCCCAGGAGACCCAGTACTTC.

This clone was picked up one time. The chain links TRBV5-1 to TRBJ1-2; 7 bases are shared with TRBD1. The CDR3 length is 12 residues. J was trimmed by 5 bases and V by 2 bases; bases with no gene match: 0. CDR1 is SGHRS and CDR2 is YFSETQ in the germline V gene. DNA for the CDR3: TGCGCCAGCAGCTTACAGGGGTATGGCTACACCTTC. As protein: CASSLQGYGYTF.

The chain has TRBV11-2 and TRBJ2-2, with 7 bases matching TRBD2. The CDR3 length is 17 residues. V gave up 6 bases and J gave up 4 bases; unmatched junction bases: 14. Germline lookup yields CDR1 SGHAT and CDR2 FQNNGV. CDR3 coding DNA: TGTGCCAGCAGTCGCTACGGCGGGGGACCGAGCACCGGGGAGCTGTTTTTT. Translating it yields CASSRYGGGPSTGELFF.

This clone was seen a handful of times. The V call is TRBV2, the J call TRBJ2-5, with 7 bases lining up with TRBD1. The ends lost 7 bases at V and 5 bases at J; junction bases unmatched: 10. The CDR3 totals 14 residues. Germline loops: CDR1 SNHLY, CDR2 FYNNEI. The chain's CDR3 is CASNGQDKRETQYF. CDR3 DNA sequence: TGTGCCAGCAACGGACAGGATAAGAGGGAGACCCAGTACTTC.

CDR3 coding DNA: TGTGCCAGCAGCCGCGTCGCCTCTGGGGCCAACGTCCTGACTTTC. Translated: CASSRVASGANVLTF. This chain uses TRBV7-3 with TRBJ2-6; no reliable D call. The germline V gene encodes CDR1 SGHTA and CDR2 FQGTGA. This CDR3 region has 15 residues. Trimming pared 5 bases from V and 0 bases from J, leaving 8 bases between.

This chain uses TRBV4-1 with TRBJ1-6, with no clear D. The CDR3 covers 15 residues. V was cut by 0 bases and J by 8 bases, with 11 bases left in between. CDR1 MGHRA and CDR2 YSYEKL come from the germline V gene. The CDR3 region has the DNA TGCGCCAGCAGCCAAGATACCCGGAGCGATTCACCCCTCCACTTT. Its protein is CASSQDTRSDSPLHF.

The rearrangement links TRBV4-2 to TRBJ2-2, with TRBD2 matching over 13 bases. V was clipped by 4 bases and J by 5 bases; unmatched bases: 4. CDR1 is LGHNA, CDR2 YNFKEQ, per germline. There are 16 residues in the CDR3. Written as DNA, the CDR3 is TGTGCCAGCAGCCTCGGGACTAGCGGGGTGACCGGGGAGCTGTTTTTT. Its translation: CASSLGTSGVTGELFF.

V is TRBV2 and J is TRBJ2-7; TRBD1 matches at 9 bases. In germline, CDR1 is SNHLY, CDR2 FYNNEI. The CDR3 consists of 15 residues. V lost 6 bases to trimming and J lost 2 bases; unmatched junction nucleotides: 8. For the CDR3, the DNA is TGTGCCAGCAGCGCACAGGGGGCTAGGACCTACGAGCAGTACTTC. Protein product: CASSAQGARTYEQYF.

Only a few counts were recorded for this clone. The chain recombines TRBV30 with TRBJ1-2; tentatively, D is TRBD1 (5 bases). The V gene lost 2 bases and the J gene lost 3 bases, with 13 bases spanning the gap. In germline, CDR1 is GTSNPN, CDR2 SVGIG (reference sequence). The CDR3 totals 14 residues. The chain's CDR3 is CAWSPRGRYYGYTF. DNA of the CDR3: TGTGCCTGGAGTCCGAGGGGACGATACTATGGCTACACCTTC.

The rearrangement links TRBV13 to TRBJ1-3; D gene uncertain. The CDR3 runs to 15 residues. CDR1 is PRHDT and CDR2 is FYEKMQ in the germline V gene (reference sequence). V was trimmed by 0 bases and J by 0 bases, leaving 6 bases between them. The CDR3 protein is CASSLGWGSGNTIYF. CDR3 DNA sequence: TGTGCCAGCAGCTTAGGCTGGGGCTCTGGAAACACCATATATTTT.

The J gene is TRBJ2-7, the V gene TRBV30; a weak D match, TRBD1 (6 bases). Trimming took off 1 base at V and 2 bases at J, with 9 bases between the two ends. The CDR3 is made up of 13 amino acids. Germline-derived CDR1 and CDR2 are GTSNPN and SVGIG (reference sequence). For the CDR3, the DNA is TGTGCCTGGAGTGGTCACAGGGCCTACGAGCAGTACTTC. This codes for CAWSGHRAYEQYF.

This clone was counted once. The chain joins TRBV29-1 to TRBJ2-1; 12 nucleotides line up with TRBD2. CDR1 is SQVTM, CDR2 ANQGSEA, per germline. The CDR3 length is 18 residues. V lost 2 bases, J lost 1 base, and 9 bases stayed unmatched. The CDR3 sequence is CSVEKGLAGGQSYNEQFF. The CDR3, as DNA: TGCAGCGTTGAAAAGGGTCTAGCGGGGGGGCAATCCTACAATGAGCAGTTCTTC.

J is TRBJ2-1 and V is TRBV5-1; possibly TRBD1 or TRBD2 for D (5 bases each). The V end lost 4 bases, the J end lost 3 bases, and 11 bases lay between the germline ends. CDR1 and CDR2 from the germline V gene are SGHRS and YFSETQ. This CDR3 contains 14 residues. The CDR3 bases are TGCGCCAGCAGCGGGGACGGATACTACAATGAGCAGTTCTTC. It is translated as CASSGDGYYNEQFF. The whole variable domain, filled in from reference TRBV5-1 and TRBJ2-1, reads KAGVTQTPRYLIKTRGQQVTLSCSPISGHRSVSWYQQTPGQGLQFLFEYFSETQRNKGNFPGRFSGRQFSNSRSEMNVSTLELGDSALYLCASSGDGYYNEQFFGPGTRLTVL.